A single sample gave rise to the 25 T cell receptor beta chains below, sequenced in a study of blood T cell repertoires in COVID-19. Method: immunoSEQ multiplex PCR; TCRdb's copy keeps in-frame clones and lacks some. The sample includes roughly 100,000 clones, around 74% of them seen just once. Material for sequencing was peripheral blood. The receptor source for this set is a woman over 75 with active or convalescent COVID-19.

The DNA of the CDR3 is TGTGCCAGCAGCGTAGCGTCGGGAGGTTCCTACGAGCAGTACTTC. The encoded protein is CASSVASGGSYEQYF. The V call is TRBV9, the J call TRBJ2-7; the match to TRBD2 covers 7 bases. CDR1 and CDR2 from the germline V gene are SGDLS and YYNGEE. V shed 0 bases, J shed 1 base, and the junction held 4 bases outside the gene matches. This CDR3 comprises 15 residues. The whole variable domain, filled in from reference TRBV9 and TRBJ2-7, reads DSGVTQTPKHLITATGQRVTLRCSPRSGDLSVYWYQQSLDQGLQFLIQYYNGEERAKGNILERFSAQQFPDLHSELNLSSLELGDSALYFCASSVASGGSYEQYFGPGTRLTVT.

This clone has just one count. V and J are TRBV7-2 and TRBJ2-3; 15 bases fit TRBD2. Germline loops: CDR1 SGHTA, CDR2 FQGNSA. There are 16 residues in the CDR3. J was trimmed by 8 bases and V by 5 bases; bases with no gene match: 8. CDR3 in amino acids: CASSQGLAGGRGTQYF. In DNA, the CDR3 is TGTGCCAGCAGCCAGGGACTAGCGGGAGGCCGGGGTACGCAGTATTTT.

This rearrangement joins TRBV5-5 to TRBJ1-2; D ambiguous. V was cut by 1 base and J by 3 bases, with 7 bases left in between. Germline CDR1 SGHKS, CDR2 YYEKEE (reference sequence). The CDR3 spans 13 residues. CDR3 coding DNA: TGTGCCAGCAGCTTGACGGGGTACTATGGCTACACCTTC. It translates to CASSLTGYYGYTF.

The V call is TRBV9, the J call TRBJ2-1; 7 nucleotides match TRBD2. CDR3 size: 16 residues. V lost 2 bases and J lost 8; bases outside the gene matches: 13. The germline gives CDR1 SGDLS, CDR2 YYNGEE. DNA of the CDR3: TGTGCCAGCAGCGTCGGCGGGAGAGACGATTTCGATGAGCAGTTCTTC. Protein product: CASSVGGRDDFDEQFF. The full variable domain, in which reference TRBV9 and TRBJ2-1 provide the parts outside the CDR3, is DSGVTQTPKHLITATGQRVTLRCSPRSGDLSVYWYQQSLDQGLQFLIQYYNGEERAKGNILERFSAQQFPDLHSELNLSSLELGDSALYFCASSVGGRDDFDEQFFGPGTRLTVL.

The gene calls are TRBV6-4 and TRBJ2-2; D not certain. CDR3 size: 13 residues. Trimming cost V 4 bases and J 6 bases, with 9 bases left between them. CDR1 is MRHNA, CDR2 SNTAGT, per germline. The CDR3 spells CASSVGVPGELFF. The CDR3 bases are TGTGCCAGCAGTGTAGGAGTACCCGGGGAGCTGTTTTTT.

This chain joins TRBV5-1 and TRBJ2-7; 7 bases agree with TRBD2. Germline assignment: CDR1 SGHRS and CDR2 YFSETQ. The CDR3 runs 14 residues. V was pared by 1 base and J by 2 bases, with 3 bases of the junction left unmatched. CDR3 in amino acids: CASSLSGNTYEQYF. CDR3 nucleotides: TGCGCCAGCAGCTTGAGCGGGAACACCTACGAGCAGTACTTC.

This chain links TRBV6-5 with TRBJ2-3; 8 bases map to TRBD1. Losses at the gene ends were 4 bases for V and 2 bases for J; bases not matched to a gene: 5. The germline gives CDR1 MNHEY, CDR2 SVGAGI. This CDR3 has 15 amino acids. CDR3 protein: CASSSTGAITDTQYF. Here the CDR3 DNA reads TGTGCCAGCAGTTCGACAGGGGCTATCACAGATACGCAGTATTTT.

The genes are TRBV7-9 and TRBJ2-7; D not certain. Trimming pared 1 base from V and 2 bases from J, leaving 9 bases between. The CDR3 is 14 residues long. CDR1 is SEHNR, CDR2 FQNEAQ, per germline (reference sequence). For the CDR3, the DNA is TGTGCCAGCAGCTTAGTAGCCCTCCCCTACGAGCAGTACTTC. Amino acids: CASSLVALPYEQYF.

The rearrangement uses TRBV27 and TRBJ2-1; 10 bases match TRBD2. Germline-derived CDR1 and CDR2 are MNHEY and SMNVEV (reference sequence). The CDR3 loop spans 15 amino acids. V was clipped by 8 bases and J by 0 bases; unmatched bases: 4. CDR3 residues: CASWRLAGSYNEQFF. For the CDR3, the DNA is TGTGCCAGCTGGCGACTAGCGGGCTCCTACAATGAGCAGTTCTTC.

The chain recombines TRBV10-3 with TRBJ1-1; D is unclear. Trimming pared 8 bases from V and 2 bases from J, leaving 9 bases between. The germline V gene encodes CDR1 ENHRY and CDR2 SYGVKD. The CDR3 has 12 amino acids. The CDR3 DNA sequence: TGTGCCATCGCCGGAGGTAACACTGAAGCTTTCTTT. Its protein is CAIAGGNTEAFF.

This chain links TRBV7-2 with TRBJ2-2; 9 bases agree with TRBD1. Trimming took 3 bases from V and 1 from J; bases not matched to a gene: 9. The germline V gene encodes CDR1 SGHTA and CDR2 FQGNSA. CDR3 length equals 18 residues. CDR3 sequence (DNA): TGTGCCAGCAGCTTCCCCCCGGGACAGGGCATGAACACCGGGGAGCTGTTTTTT. It translates to CASSFPPGQGMNTGELFF.

This clone was seen only a few times. J is TRBJ2-3 and V is TRBV18; 7 nucleotides agree with TRBD1. Germline CDR1 is KGHSH and CDR2 is LQKENI. After removal of 6 bases from V and 1 base from J, the junction contained 4 bases not matched to a gene. The CDR3 totals 14 residues. The CDR3 loop reads CASSATGRTDTQYF. DNA for the CDR3: TGTGCCAGCTCCGCGACAGGGCGCACAGATACGCAGTATTTT.

This clone turned up a few times. The chain carries TRBV2 and TRBJ1-3, with D maybe TRBD1 (5 bases). Germline V gives CDR1 SNHLY, CDR2 FYNNEI. V lost 6 bases and J 0 bases, leaving 15 bases between the germline ends. The CDR3 sequence is 16 residues long. The CDR3 DNA is TGTGCCAGCAGAACAGGCCGACTCGACTCTGGAAACACCATATATTTT. This codes for CASRTGRLDSGNTIYF.

The chain is built from TRBV5-1 and TRBJ2-5; D gene unclear. The CDR3 contains 15 residues. V lost 1 base to trimming and J lost 1 base, with 11 bases between them. Germline V gives CDR1 SGHRS, CDR2 YFSETQ. The DNA of the CDR3 is TGCGCCAGCAGCTTGTCGGCTAGGTTCCAAGAGACCCAGTACTTC. Translating gives CASSLSARFQETQYF.

The chain carries TRBV7-2 and TRBJ2-5; possible D gene TRBD1, 6 bases. Germline V gene data show CDR1 as SGHTA and CDR2 as FQGNSA. There are 14 residues in the CDR3. V lost 3 bases to trimming and J lost 5 bases, with 13 bases between them. CDR3 coding DNA: TGTGCCAGCAGCTTGGACAGAGGCGGGGAGACCCAGTACTTC. It specifies CASSLDRGGETQYF.

This chain connects TRBV10-3 to TRBJ2-7, with 11 nucleotides matching TRBD2. Germline lookup yields CDR1 ENHRY and CDR2 SYGVKD. The CDR3 consists of 17 residues. The J segment lost 7 bases and the V segment lost 0 bases, leaving 11 bases of the junction unmatched. The CDR3, as DNA: TGTGCCATCAGTGAGTCAACTAGCGGGAGACCTCTTGGGGAGCAGTACTTC. Its translation: CAISESTSGRPLGEQYF.

V gene TRBV9 combines with J gene TRBJ1-3, with D possibly being TRBD1 (5 bases). Trimming removed 4 bases at V and 4 bases at J, with 9 bases between. This CDR3 contains 13 residues. Germline CDR1 and CDR2: SGDLS and YYNGEE. DNA for the CDR3: TGTGCCAGCAGCCAGGGACTCGGAAACACCATATATTTT. As protein: CASSQGLGNTIYF.

This clone turned up a few times. V usage is TRBV2 and J usage is TRBJ1-2; D uncertain. This CDR3 has 13 residues. The germline V gene has CDR1 SNHLY and CDR2 FYNNEI. V was clipped by 7 bases and J by 3 bases, with 12 bases between them. CDR3 protein: CASNRRSDYGYTF. The DNA for the CDR3 is TGTGCCAGCAACCGGAGATCGGACTATGGCTACACCTTC.

The V call is TRBV9, the J call TRBJ2-3; 9 bases are a match to TRBD1. Germline V CDR1 and CDR2: SGDLS, YYNGEE. The CDR3 is made up of 15 amino acids. J lost 8 bases, V lost 2 bases, and 9 bases had no gene match. The CDR3 nucleotides read TGTGCCAGCAGCGTCCTGGACAGGGGCTTAGGTACGCAGTATTTT. Its translation: CASSVLDRGLGTQYF.

The gene calls are TRBV29-1 and TRBJ2-5, with 12 bases aligning to TRBD2. Germline V lookup: CDR1 SQVTM, CDR2 ANQGSEA. The CDR3 extends over 15 amino acids. The trim removed 0 bases at V and 8 bases at J, leaving 7 bases unmatched. The CDR3 reads CSVEDLWTSGKTQYF. CDR3 in DNA: TGCAGCGTTGAAGATCTTTGGACTAGCGGGAAAACCCAGTACTTC.

A few counts support this clone. The J gene is TRBJ2-3, the V gene TRBV6-5, with D perhaps matching TRBD1 (5 bases). The CDR3 extends over 14 amino acids. CDR1 is MNHEY and CDR2 is SVGAGI in the germline V gene. Deletions cut 6 bases from V and 1 base from J, with 11 bases between. In DNA, the CDR3 is TGTGCCAGCAGACCAGGGCTTCGCACAGATACGCAGTATTTT. Residues: CASRPGLRTDTQYF.

This chain links TRBV2 with TRBJ2-1, with 10 bases aligning to TRBD2. Germline CDR1 is SNHLY and CDR2 is FYNNEI. The CDR3 consists of 14 residues. The trim removed 4 bases at V and 6 bases at J, leaving 3 bases unmatched. Written as DNA, the CDR3 is TGTGCCAGCAGTGGGACTAGCGGATTCAATGAGCAGTTCTTC. Its translation is CASSGTSGFNEQFF. Together with reference TRBV2 and TRBJ2-1, the CDR3 gives the full variable domain: EPEVTQTPSHQVTQMGQEVILRCVPISNHLYFYWYRQILGQKVEFLVSFYNNEISEKSEIFDDQFSVERPDGSNFTLKIRSTKLEDSAMYFCASSGTSGFNEQFFGPGTRLTVL.

The chain uses TRBV6-6 and TRBJ1-2, with no clear D. The germline CDR1 and CDR2 sequences are MNHNY and SVGAGI (reference sequence). This CDR3 has 14 amino acids. V was clipped by 2 bases and J by 3 bases, with 10 bases between them. CDR3 sequence reads: CASSYGGQDYGYTF. In DNA form, the CDR3 reads TGTGCCAGCAGTTACGGAGGGCAGGACTATGGCTACACCTTC.

The rearrangement uses TRBV5-1 and TRBJ2-2; 10 bases map to TRBD2. The CDR3 contains 15 residues. The germline gives CDR1 SGHRS, CDR2 YFSETQ. V was clipped by 6 bases and J by 6 bases; unmatched bases: 8. CDR3 in DNA: TGCGCCAGCAACCCACTAGCGGGAAGCTCCGGGGAGCTGTTTTTT. It yields the protein CASNPLAGSSGELFF.

The V and J genes are TRBV29-1 and TRBJ2-5, with a possible D match to TRBD2 (6 bases). There are 11 residues in the CDR3. CDR1 and CDR2 from the germline V gene are SQVTM and ANQGSEA. Trimming shortened V by 6 bases and J by 4 bases, and 9 bases separated the two germline ends. CDR3 DNA sequence: TGCAGCGTAGCGGGTTTAGAGACCCAGTACTTC. It translates to CSVAGLETQYF.